This T cell receptor (beta chain) derives from a study of blood T cells in healthy people across ages. Points from the study as a whole: Long-lived donors had more naive CD4+ cells and higher diversity than aged donors.

The use of a sample-barcoded 5' primer and a J-beta primer mix characterized a second PCR of about 7 to 12 cycles. Each cDNA molecule was tagged by a template-switch adaptor with 12 random nucleotides. Each sample yielded at least 2.5 million CDR3-containing paired-end reads. TCRdb passed the 5' RACE reads through MiXCR, listing each CDR3 protein once. The sample contains about 1.6 million distinct CDR3 sequences, about 35% of which appear only once. V was clipped by 5 bases and J by 3 bases, with 17 bases between them. Germline values: CDR1 PRHDT, CDR2 FYEKMQ (reference sequence). The CDR3 extends over 15 amino acids. This clonotype was recorded a few times. Its specificity is not known.

Sample: blood. This sequence joins TRBV13 and TRBJ2-7; a weak D match, TRBD1 (5 bases). The TCR comes from a woman aged 25 to 39 in good health. The CDR3 DNA sequence: TGTGCCAGCAGCGCCATCCAGGGAAATGGCTACGAGCAGTACTTC. It specifies CASSAIQGNGYEQYF.